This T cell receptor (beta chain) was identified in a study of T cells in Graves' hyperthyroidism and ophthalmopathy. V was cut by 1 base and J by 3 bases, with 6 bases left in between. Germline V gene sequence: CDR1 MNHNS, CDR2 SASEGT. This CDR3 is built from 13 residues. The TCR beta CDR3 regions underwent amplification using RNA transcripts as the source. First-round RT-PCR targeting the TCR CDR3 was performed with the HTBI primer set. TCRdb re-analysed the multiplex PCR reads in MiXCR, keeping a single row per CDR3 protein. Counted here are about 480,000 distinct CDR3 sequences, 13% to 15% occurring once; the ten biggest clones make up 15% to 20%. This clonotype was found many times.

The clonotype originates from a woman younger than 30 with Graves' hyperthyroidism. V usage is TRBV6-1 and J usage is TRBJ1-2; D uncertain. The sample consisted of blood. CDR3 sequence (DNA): TGTGCCAGCAGTGAAGAGGGCTACTATGGCTACACCTTC. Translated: CASSEEGYYGYTF.